This paragraph reports one T cell receptor beta chain. This sample is part of a study of Ad26.COV2.S vaccination and SARS-CoV-2 variants. Sequencing used immunoSEQ multiplex PCR; TCRdb keeps in-frame clones, though not all of them. The sample lists about 370,000 clones, approximately 91% occurring once. The V gene's germline CDR1 is MNHEY and CDR2 SVGAGI. V lost 4 bases and J 4 bases, leaving 7 bases between the germline ends. This CDR3 has 12 residues. As for treatment: around 19 received Ad26.COV2.S at low or high dose, single or two shots; 5 received placebo; per-sample allocation not given. At day 63 after the first vaccine or placebo injection, samples were drawn.

The origin of this receptor is a person aged 18-65 years who received the Ad26.COV2.S COVID-19 vaccine or a placebo. The chain carries TRBV6-5 and TRBJ1-2; perhaps TRBD1 as D (6 bases). Sample: peripheral blood, taken in a trial of Ad26.COV2.S vaccine versus placebo. The CDR3 nucleotides read TGTGCCAGCAGTTGGGACACCTATGGCTACACCTTC. This encodes CASSWDTYGYTF.